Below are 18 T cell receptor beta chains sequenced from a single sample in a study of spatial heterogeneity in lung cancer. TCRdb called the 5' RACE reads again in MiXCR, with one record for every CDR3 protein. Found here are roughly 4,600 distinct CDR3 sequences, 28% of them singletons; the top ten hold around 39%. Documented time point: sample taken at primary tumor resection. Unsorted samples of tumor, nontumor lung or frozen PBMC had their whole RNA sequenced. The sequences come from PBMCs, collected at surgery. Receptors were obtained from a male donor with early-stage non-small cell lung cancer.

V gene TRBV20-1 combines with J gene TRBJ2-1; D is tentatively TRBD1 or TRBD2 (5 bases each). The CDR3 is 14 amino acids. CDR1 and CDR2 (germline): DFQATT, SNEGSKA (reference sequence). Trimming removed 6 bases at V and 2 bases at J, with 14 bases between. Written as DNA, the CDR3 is TGCAGTGCCCGGGACCGGGGCACCTACAATGAGCAGTTCTTC. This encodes CSARDRGTYNEQFF.

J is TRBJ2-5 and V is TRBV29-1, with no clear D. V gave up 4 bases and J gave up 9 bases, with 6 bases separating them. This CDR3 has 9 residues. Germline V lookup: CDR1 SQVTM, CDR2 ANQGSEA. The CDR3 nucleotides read TGCAGCGTTGTCCCGCCCCAGTACTTC. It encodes CSVVPPQYF.

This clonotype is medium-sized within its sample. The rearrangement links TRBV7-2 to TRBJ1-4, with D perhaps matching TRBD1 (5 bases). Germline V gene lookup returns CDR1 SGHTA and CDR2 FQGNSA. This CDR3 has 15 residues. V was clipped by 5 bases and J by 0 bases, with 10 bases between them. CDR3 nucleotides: TGTGCCAGCAGCATCGGGGGTGCAACTAATGAAAAACTGTTTTTT. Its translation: CASSIGGATNEKLFF.

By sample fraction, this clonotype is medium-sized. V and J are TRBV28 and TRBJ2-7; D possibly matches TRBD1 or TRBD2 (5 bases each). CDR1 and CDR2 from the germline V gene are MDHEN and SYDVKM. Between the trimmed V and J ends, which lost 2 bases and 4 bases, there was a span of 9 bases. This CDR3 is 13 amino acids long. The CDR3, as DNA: TGTGCCAGCAGTTTACGGGGCCGGTACGAGCAGTACTTC. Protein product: CASSLRGRYEQYF.

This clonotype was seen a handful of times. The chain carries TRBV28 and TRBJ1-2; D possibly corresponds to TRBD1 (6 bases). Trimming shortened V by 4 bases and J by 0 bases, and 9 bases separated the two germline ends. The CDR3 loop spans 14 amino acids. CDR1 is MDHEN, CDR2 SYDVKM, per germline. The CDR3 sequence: CASSSGQTNYGYTF. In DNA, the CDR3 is TGTGCCAGCAGTTCCGGACAGACTAACTATGGCTACACCTTC.

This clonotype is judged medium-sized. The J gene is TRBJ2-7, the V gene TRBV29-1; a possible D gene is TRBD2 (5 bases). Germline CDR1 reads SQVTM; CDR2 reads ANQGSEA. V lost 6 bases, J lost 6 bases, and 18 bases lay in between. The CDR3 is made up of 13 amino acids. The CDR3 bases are TGCAGCGTCGACCTGAGGAGGCCGGGCGAGCAGTACTTC. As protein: CSVDLRRPGEQYF.

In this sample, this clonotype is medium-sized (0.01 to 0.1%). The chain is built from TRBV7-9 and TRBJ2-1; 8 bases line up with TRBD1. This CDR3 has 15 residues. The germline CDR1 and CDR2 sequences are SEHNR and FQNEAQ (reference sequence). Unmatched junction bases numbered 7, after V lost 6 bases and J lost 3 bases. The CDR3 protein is CASRDRATLYNEQFF. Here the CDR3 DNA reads TGTGCCAGCAGGGACAGGGCCACCCTCTACAATGAGCAGTTCTTC.

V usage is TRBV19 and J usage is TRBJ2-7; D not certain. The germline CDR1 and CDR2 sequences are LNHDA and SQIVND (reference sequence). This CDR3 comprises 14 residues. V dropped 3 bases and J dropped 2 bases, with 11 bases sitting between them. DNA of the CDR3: TGTGCCAGTAGTATGTTTCACAGAACCTACGAGCAGTACTTC. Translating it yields CASSMFHRTYEQYF.

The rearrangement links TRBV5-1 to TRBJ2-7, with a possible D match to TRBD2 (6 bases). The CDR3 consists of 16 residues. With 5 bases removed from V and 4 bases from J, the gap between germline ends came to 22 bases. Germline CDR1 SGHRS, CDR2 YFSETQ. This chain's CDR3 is CASSPDPHPGEYEQYF. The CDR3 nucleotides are TGCGCCAGCAGTCCCGATCCTCACCCGGGGGAGTACGAGCAGTACTTC. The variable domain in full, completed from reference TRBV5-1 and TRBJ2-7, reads KAGVTQTPRYLIKTRGQQVTLSCSPISGHRSVSWYQQTPGQGLQFLFEYFSETQRNKGNFPGRFSGRQFSNSRSEMNVSTLELGDSALYLCASSPDPHPGEYEQYFGPGTRLTVT.

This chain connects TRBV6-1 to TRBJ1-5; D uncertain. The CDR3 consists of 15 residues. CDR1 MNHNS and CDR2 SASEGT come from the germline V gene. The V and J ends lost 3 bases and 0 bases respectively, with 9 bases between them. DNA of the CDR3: TGTGCCAGCAGTGATCCGGGAATTAGCAATCAGCCCCAGCATTTT. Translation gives CASSDPGISNQPQHF.

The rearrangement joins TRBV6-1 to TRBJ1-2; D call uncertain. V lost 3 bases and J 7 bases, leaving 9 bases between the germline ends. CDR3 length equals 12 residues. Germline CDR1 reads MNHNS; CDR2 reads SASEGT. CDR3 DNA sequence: TGTGCCAGCAGTGACAACTTTTTTGGCTACACCTTC. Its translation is CASSDNFFGYTF.

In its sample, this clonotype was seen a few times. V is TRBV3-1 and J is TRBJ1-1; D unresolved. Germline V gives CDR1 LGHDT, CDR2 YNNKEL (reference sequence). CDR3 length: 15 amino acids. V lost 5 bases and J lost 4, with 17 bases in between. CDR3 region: CASSSHTFRGTEAFF. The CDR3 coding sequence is TGTGCCAGCAGCTCCCACACCTTCCGGGGCACTGAAGCTTTCTTT.

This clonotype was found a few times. The CDR3 DNA is TGTGCCATCAGTGACCCCGGGACAGGGGGACGAGAGCAGTACTTC. It is translated as CAISDPGTGGREQYF. This rearrangement joins TRBV10-3 to TRBJ2-7, with 11 bases identical to TRBD1. The length of the CDR3 is 15 residues. From germline, CDR1 is ENHRY and CDR2 SYGVKD. After removal of 3 bases from V and 7 bases from J, the junction contained 8 bases not matched to a gene.

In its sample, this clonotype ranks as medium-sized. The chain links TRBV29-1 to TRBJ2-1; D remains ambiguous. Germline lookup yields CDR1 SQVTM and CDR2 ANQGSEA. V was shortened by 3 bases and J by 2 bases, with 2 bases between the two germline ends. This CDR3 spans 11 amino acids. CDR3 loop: CSVEPYNEQFF. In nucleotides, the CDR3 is TGCAGCGTTGAGCCCTACAATGAGCAGTTCTTC.

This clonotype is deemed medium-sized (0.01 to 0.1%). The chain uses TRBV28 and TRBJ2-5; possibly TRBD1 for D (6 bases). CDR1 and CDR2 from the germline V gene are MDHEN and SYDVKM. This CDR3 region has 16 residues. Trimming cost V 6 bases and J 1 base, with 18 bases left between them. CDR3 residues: CASSTAGTRSQETQYF. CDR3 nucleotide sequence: TGTGCCAGCAGCACAGCCGGGACAAGGAGCCAAGAGACCCAGTACTTC.

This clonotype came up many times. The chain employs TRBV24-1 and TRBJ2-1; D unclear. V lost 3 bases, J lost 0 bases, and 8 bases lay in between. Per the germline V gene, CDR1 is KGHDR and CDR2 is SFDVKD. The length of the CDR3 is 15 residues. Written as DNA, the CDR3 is TGTGCCACCAGTGATCCCTCTAGCTCCTACAATGAGCAGTTCTTC. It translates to CATSDPSSSYNEQFF.

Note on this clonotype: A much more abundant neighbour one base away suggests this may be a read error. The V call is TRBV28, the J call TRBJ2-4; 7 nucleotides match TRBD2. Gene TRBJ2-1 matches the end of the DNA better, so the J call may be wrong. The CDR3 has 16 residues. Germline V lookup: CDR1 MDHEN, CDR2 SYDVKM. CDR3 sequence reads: CASSLKRDPFKNIQFF. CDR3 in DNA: TGTGCCAGCAGTTTAAAGCGGGACCCCTTCAAAAACATTCAGTTCTTC.

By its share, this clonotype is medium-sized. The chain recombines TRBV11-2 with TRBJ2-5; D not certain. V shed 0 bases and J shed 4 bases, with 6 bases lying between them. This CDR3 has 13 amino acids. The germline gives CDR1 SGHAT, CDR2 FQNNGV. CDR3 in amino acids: CASSLEYSETQYF. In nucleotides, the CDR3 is TGTGCCAGCAGCTTAGAGTATTCAGAGACCCAGTACTTC.